These T cell receptor beta chains were read from a single sample in a study of Ad26.COV2.S vaccination and SARS-CoV-2 variants. Measured with immunoSEQ multiplex PCR; TCRdb has only the in-frame clones, and not every one. The repertoire holds some 390,000 clones, with 70% to 90% as singletons. The source material was peripheral blood, sampled in a trial of Ad26.COV2.S vaccine versus placebo. These TCRs come from a person between 18 and 59 years old who received the Ad26.COV2.S COVID-19 vaccine or a placebo. Each CDR3 is given with its conserved first and last residue. D genes are given only for firm matches. Clone sizes are given selectively: once, few, many, or a class where the clone is expanded.

TRBJ2-1 TRBV7-9 - TRBD1 CASRQQGQGFYNEQFF TGTGCCAGCAGACAACAAGGACAGGGGTTCTACAATGAGCAGTTCTTC
TRBJ2-7 TRBV30 - - CAWSDSSYEQYF TGTGCCTGGTCGGACAGCTCCTACGAGCAGTACTTC
TRBJ2-1 TRBV4-3 - - CASSLKWDFYNEQFF TGCGCCAGCAGTCTCAAGTGGGACTTCTACAATGAGCAGTTCTTC
TRBJ1-3 TRBV6-5 - - CASTILGAGNTIYF TGTGCCAGCACTATTCTAGGGGCTGGAAACACCATATATTTT
TRBJ1-6 TRBV5-5 - TRBD1 CASSLQGAIEDSPLHF TGTGCCAGCAGCTTGCAGGGGGCGATTGAGGATTCACCCCTCCACTTT
TRBJ1-1 TRBV5-6 - - CASSTVGGVNTEAFF TGTGCCAGCAGCACGGTGGGGGGCGTGAACACTGAAGCTTTCTTT
TRBJ1-1 TRBV5-1 - - CASSLALGNTEAFF TGCGCCAGCAGCTTGGCCTTGGGGAACACTGAAGCTTTCTTT
TRBJ1-2 TRBV6-2/TRBV6-3 - - CASSYSNRPTYGYTF TGTGCCAGCAGTTACTCGAACAGGCCCACCTATGGCTACACCTTC
TRBJ2-1 TRBV10-3 - - CASQGGYNEQFF TGTGCCAGCCAGGGAGGCTACAATGAGCAGTTCTTC
TRBJ2-1 TRBV7-9 - TRBD1 CASSRGQGVYNEQFF TGTGCCAGCAGCCGAGGACAGGGGGTTTACAATGAGCAGTTCTTC
TRBJ2-7 TRBV15 - - CATSRDRRRPYEQYF TGTGCCACCAGCAGAGATCGGCGCAGGCCCTACGAGCAGTACTTC
TRBJ1-3 TRBV4-1 once - CASSQLRTANSGNTIYF TGCGCCAGCAGCCAACTCCGGACAGCAAATTCTGGAAACACCATATATTTT
TRBJ2-7 TRBV5-1 - TRBD1 CASSPGQGVYEQYF TGCGCCAGCAGCCCCGGACAGGGGGTCTACGAGCAGTACTTC
TRBJ2-1 TRBV5-1 - - CASSFGGELQFF TGCGCCAGCAGCTTCGGGGGCGAGCTGCAGTTCTTC
TRBJ1-1 TRBV10-3 - - CAISVILGEAFF TGTGCCATCAGTGTTATTTTGGGAGAAGCTTTCTTT
TRBJ1-5 TRBV6-1 - - CASSEGVYSNQPQHF TGTGCCAGCAGTGAAGGGGTATATAGCAATCAGCCCCAGCATTTT
TRBJ1-6 TRBV14 many TRBD1 CASSQVGGAVNSPLHF TGTGCCAGCAGCCAAGTAGGGGGCGCGGTAAATTCACCCCTCCACTTT
TRBJ1-2 TRBV3-1/TRBV3-2 - - CASSQENYGYTF TGTGCCAGCAGCCAAGAGAACTATGGCTACACCTTC
TRBJ2-3 TRBV11-2 - TRBD2 CASSLRLAGATDTQYF TGTGCCAGCAGCTTACGACTAGCGGGGGCCACAGATACGCAGTATTTT
TRBJ2-7 TRBV7-9 once - CASSWDNSYEQYF TGTGCCAGCAGCTGGGACAACTCCTACGAGCAGTACTTC
TRBJ1-6 TRBV5-1 - - CASSSTGRDSPLHF TGCGCCAGCAGCTCCACGGGCCGGGATTCACCCCTCCACTTT
TRBJ1-2 TRBV7-8 - - CASSLDLYGYTF TGTGCCAGCAGCTTAGATCTTTATGGCTACACCTTC
TRBJ1-6 TRBV6-5 - - CASRLGSGSPLHF TGTGCCAGCAGGTTAGGGAGTGGATCACCCCTCCACTTT
TRBJ1-3 TRBV18 - - CASSPRRQNSGNTIYF TGTGCCAGCTCGCCCCGGAGGCAGAACTCTGGAAACACCATATATTTT
TRBJ1-1 TRBV7-2 - - CASSFQGLMNTEAFF TGTGCCAGCAGCTTTCAGGGGTTGATGAACACTGAAGCTTTCTTT
TRBJ2-1 TRBV2 - TRBD2 CASSEDRLAGRNEQFF TGTGCCAGCAGTGAAGATCGTTTAGCGGGGAGGAATGAGCAGTTCTTC
TRBJ1-4 TRBV19 - - CASSTTGEGWGEKLFF TGTGCCAGTAGTACAACTGGCGAGGGTTGGGGGGAAAAACTGTTTTTT
TRBJ2-7 TRBV5-5 - - CASSLEYRVRSFQSGEQYF TGTGCCAGCAGCTTGGAATATCGGGTTAGGTCATTTCAATCCGGGGAGCAGTACTTC
TRBJ2-7 TRBV5-1 - TRBD1 CASRLTGDSYEQYF TGCGCCAGCCGCTTGACAGGGGACTCCTACGAGCAGTACTTC
TRBJ2-7 TRBV2 - - CASSEGPAYEQYF TGTGCCAGCAGTGAGGGTCCTGCCTACGAGCAGTACTTC
TRBJ2-7 TRBV3-1/TRBV3-2 - - CASSRRGSYEQYF TGTGCCAGCAGCCGCAGGGGTTCCTACGAGCAGTACTTC
TRBJ2-5 TRBV5-6 - - CASSLRIPVVTQETQYF TGTGCCAGCAGCTTGAGGATTCCAGTCGTCACACAAGAGACCCAGTACTTC
TRBJ1-6 TRBV7-6 - TRBD1 CASSFTTGGGSPLHF TGTGCCAGCAGCTTCACCACAGGGGGAGGCTCACCCCTCCACTTT
TRBJ2-1 TRBV11-2 - TRBD1 CASSFTGVRNEQFF TGTGCCAGCAGCTTTACAGGGGTGAGGAATGAGCAGTTCTTC
TRBJ1-5 TRBV12-3/TRBV12-4 - - CASRQGAQPQHF TGTGCCAGCAGGCAGGGAGCTCAGCCCCAGCATTTT
TRBJ2-6 TRBV6-5 - - CASSYRGVGANVLTF TGTGCCAGCAGTTATAGAGGGGTCGGGGCCAATGTCCTGACTTTC
TRBJ2-1 TRBV3-1/TRBV3-2 - - CASSQVPNEQFF TGTGCCAGCAGCCAAGTGCCCAATGAGCAGTTCTTC
TRBJ2-5 TRBV7-9 - - CASSPMLVFSGETQYF TGTGCCAGCAGCCCCATGTTGGTGTTTTCCGGAGAGACCCAGTACTTC
TRBJ2-1 TRBV6-5 - TRBD1 CASRKQGFHEQFF TGTGCCAGCAGAAAACAGGGGTTCCATGAGCAGTTCTTC
TRBJ1-2 TRBV6-5 - - CASSYDGGYTF TGTGCCAGCAGTTACGATGGTGGCTACACCTTC
TRBJ1-1 TRBV7-9 - TRBD1 CASSPRPGTGMEWTEAFF TGTGCCAGCAGCCCACGTCCCGGGACAGGGATGGAGTGGACTGAAGCTTTCTTT
TRBJ1-1 TRBV19 - - CASSNGGRNAFF TGTGCCAGTAGTAACGGGGGGAGGAATGCTTTCTTT
TRBJ2-1 TRBV7-2 once TRBD1 CASSQPGQGLNEQFF TGTGCCAGCAGCCAACCGGGACAGGGGTTGAATGAGCAGTTCTTC
TRBJ2-7 TRBV7-8 - TRBD1 CASSPGQSYEQYF TGTGCCAGCAGCCCGGGACAGTCCTACGAGCAGTACTTC
TRBJ2-6 TRBV5-1 - - CASSLAAGHHSGANVLTF TGCGCCAGCAGCTTGGCGGCTGGACACCACTCTGGGGCCAACGTCCTGACTTTC